This T cell receptor (beta chain) was obtained from a study of Graves' ophthalmopathy and Graves' hyperthyroidism. General observations from the study: Researchers report that a 13-signature model separated ophthalmopathy from stable hyperthyroidism, posting about 90% sensitivity and approximately 81% specificity.

The germline V gene has CDR1 LGHDT and CDR2 YNNKEL (reference sequence). V was shortened by 2 bases and J by 2 bases, with 10 bases between the two germline ends. The CDR3 totals 15 residues. In this cohort, patients with other autoimmune diseases, uncontrolled infections, pregnancy or lactation were excluded. Diagnostic conclusions were grounded in clinical symptoms, serum thyroxine, TRAb, thyroid ultrasound and orbital computed tomography. This clonotype was seen only a few times. Its antigen is unidentified. The TCR beta CDR3 regions underwent amplification from RNA transcripts. RT-PCR in the first round used HTBI primers; a second-round multiplex PCR followed. TCRdb re-called the multiplex PCR reads with MiXCR, one entry per CDR3 protein. This sample carries 300,000 to 400,000 distinct CDR3 sequences, approximately 18% of them seen once, and the ten largest clones take roughly 2.4%.

Sequences were obtained from peripheral blood. The TCR originated in an adult woman with stable Graves' hyperthyroidism. J is TRBJ1-3 and V is TRBV3-1; D is possibly TRBD1 (5 bases). CDR3 loop: CASSQWGEAGNTIYF. The CDR3 DNA reads as TGTGCCAGCAGCCAATGGGGGGAAGCTGGAAACACCATATATTTT.